This note documents a single T cell receptor (beta chain) sequence. These data come from a study of blood T cell repertoires in COVID-19. Study context: Sites in the United States, Italy and Spain provided acute and convalescent COVID-19 samples.

The CDR3 is 16 residues long. The V end lost 4 bases, the J end lost 4 bases, and 20 bases lay between the germline ends. Germline-derived CDR1 and CDR2 are SGHDT and YYEEEE. Sequenced by immunoSEQ multiplex PCR; TCRdb stores in-frame clones only, minus some. There are over 300,000 clones in the sample; roughly 85% occur only once, and about 7% lies in the top ten. The receptor was isolated from a human donor in a cohort sampled during active COVID-19. This chain connects TRBV5-6 to TRBJ1-2; no reliable D call. Sequencing was carried out using peripheral blood. DNA of the CDR3: TGTGCCAGCAGCGACCAAGGAGGCAGGCTCGCCTATGGCTACACCTTC. The encoded protein is CASSDQGGRLAYGYTF.